This T cell receptor (beta chain) was profiled in a study of identifying expanded T cells in peripheral blood. The protocol was immunoSEQ multiplex PCR, while the TCRdb copy is restricted to in-frame clones and leaves out a portion. The sample records around 100,000 clones, approximately 89% being singletons. Collection occurred without any documented infections or immune events in donors. V was cut by 3 bases and J by 7 bases, with 13 bases left in between. CDR1 and CDR2 from the germline V gene are MNHEY and SVGAGI. This CDR3 region has 14 residues. V usage is TRBV6-5 and J usage is TRBJ2-1, with D perhaps TRBD1 (5 bases). Input material: blood. The TCR originated in a person aged 18 to 70 in good health. The CDR3 nucleotides read TGTGCCAGCAGTTATTTTTTCCAGGGAAATGAGCAGTTCTTC. As protein: CASSYFFQGNEQFF.